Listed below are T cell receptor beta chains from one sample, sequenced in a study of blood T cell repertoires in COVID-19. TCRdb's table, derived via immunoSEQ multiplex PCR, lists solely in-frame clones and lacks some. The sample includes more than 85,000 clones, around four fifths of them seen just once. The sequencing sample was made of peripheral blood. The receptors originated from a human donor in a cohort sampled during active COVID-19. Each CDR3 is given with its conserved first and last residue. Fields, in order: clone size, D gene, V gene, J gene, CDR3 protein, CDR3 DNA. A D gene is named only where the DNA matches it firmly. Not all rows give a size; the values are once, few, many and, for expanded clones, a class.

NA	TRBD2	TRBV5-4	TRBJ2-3	CASSFGTRLTDTQYF	TGTGCCAGCAGCTTCGGGACTAGACTTACAGATACGCAGTATTTT
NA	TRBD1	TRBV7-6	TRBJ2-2	CASSLTGGLSGELFF	TGTGCCAGCAGCTTAACAGGGGGCCTTTCCGGGGAGCTGTTTTTT
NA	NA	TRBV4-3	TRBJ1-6	CASSQDLGSSYNSPLHF	TGCGCCAGCAGCCAAGATCTCGGGAGCTCCTATAATTCACCCCTCCACTTT
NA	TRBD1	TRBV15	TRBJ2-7	CATSRGQGDTYEQYF	TGTGCCACCAGCAGGGGACAGGGTGACACCTACGAGCAGTACTTC
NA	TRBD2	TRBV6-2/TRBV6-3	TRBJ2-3	CASSPRGASTDTQYF	TGTGCCAGCAGTCCGCGGGGGGCTAGCACAGATACGCAGTATTTT
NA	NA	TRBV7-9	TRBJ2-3	CASSGGLDTQYF	TGTGCCAGCAGCGGGGGACTAGATACGCAGTATTTT
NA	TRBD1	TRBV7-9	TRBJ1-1	CASSLGTVITEAFF	TGTGCCAGCAGCTTGGGGACAGTGATCACTGAAGCTTTCTTT
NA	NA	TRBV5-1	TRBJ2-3	CASSRDSASTDTQYF	TGCGCCAGCAGCAGGGACTCTGCTAGCACAGATACGCAGTATTTT
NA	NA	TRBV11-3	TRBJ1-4	CASSSGQLANEKLFF	TGTGCCAGCAGCTCAGGACAGTTGGCTAATGAAAAACTGTTTTTT
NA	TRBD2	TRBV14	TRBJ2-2	CASSHISGDANTGELFF	TGTGCCAGCAGCCACATTAGCGGGGACGCGAACACCGGGGAGCTGTTTTTT
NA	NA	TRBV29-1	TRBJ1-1	CSVYRIVGAEAFF	TGCAGCGTCTACCGTATAGTTGGAGCTGAAGCTTTCTTT
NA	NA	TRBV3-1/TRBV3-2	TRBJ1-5	CASSQGENQPQHF	TGTGCCAGCAGCCAAGGAGAAAATCAGCCCCAGCATTTT
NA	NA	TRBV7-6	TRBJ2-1	CASSPARYNEQFF	TGTGCCAGCAGCCCCGCCAGATACAATGAGCAGTTCTTC
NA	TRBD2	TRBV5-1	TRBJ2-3	CASSFGLADTQYF	TGCGCCAGCAGCTTCGGACTAGCCGATACGCAGTATTTT
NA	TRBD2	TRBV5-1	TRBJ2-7	CASSLGLAAFSYEQYF	TGCGCCAGCAGCCTGGGGCTAGCGGCCTTCTCCTACGAGCAGTACTTC
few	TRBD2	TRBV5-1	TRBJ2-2	CASSAPGLRTAGELFF	TGCGCCAGCAGCGCACCGGGACTACGTACCGCCGGGGAGCTGTTTTTT
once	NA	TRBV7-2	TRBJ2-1	CASSSAHGGSEQFF	TGTGCCAGCAGCTCGGCTCACGGGGGATCTGAGCAGTTCTTC
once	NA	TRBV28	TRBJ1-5	CASSFQSRGSQPQHF	TGTGCCAGCAGTTTTCAGTCCAGGGGTTCTCAGCCCCAGCATTTT
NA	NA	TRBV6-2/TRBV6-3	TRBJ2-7	CASSYSTVSYEQYF	TGTGCCAGCAGTTACTCGACTGTTTCCTACGAGCAGTACTTC
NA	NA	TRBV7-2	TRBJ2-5	CASSSRDQETQYF	TGTGCCAGCAGCTCCCGGGACCAAGAGACCCAGTACTTC
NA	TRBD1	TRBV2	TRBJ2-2	CASSIDRGRTGELFF	TGTGCCAGCAGCATCGACAGGGGGAGGACCGGGGAGCTGTTTTTT
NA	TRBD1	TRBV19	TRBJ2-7	CASSTPSARGPTYEQYF	TGTGCCAGTAGTACGCCGTCCGCCAGGGGGCCTACCTACGAGCAGTACTTC
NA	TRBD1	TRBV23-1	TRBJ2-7	CASSQGQTGRCEQYF	TGCGCCAGCAGTCAAGGCCAGACAGGGCGTTGCGAGCAGTACTTC
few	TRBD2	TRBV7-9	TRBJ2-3	CASSLGAGAGTDTQYF	TGTGCCAGCAGCTTAGGAGCGGGGGCTGGCACAGATACGCAGTATTTT
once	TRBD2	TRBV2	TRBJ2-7	CASSEDRLAGLSYEQYF	TGTGCCAGCAGTGAAGACCGACTAGCGGGGTTATCCTACGAGCAGTACTTC
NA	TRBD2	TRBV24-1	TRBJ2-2	CATSWRGGPTGELFF	TGTGCCACCAGTTGGCGGGGGGGCCCCACCGGGGAGCTGTTTTTT
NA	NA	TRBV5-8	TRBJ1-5	CASSSGRNQPQHF	TGTGCCAGCAGCAGCGGGAGGAATCAGCCCCAGCATTTT
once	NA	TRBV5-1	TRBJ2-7	CASMVRTTSYEQYF	TGCGCCAGCATGGTCCGGACAACGTCCTACGAGCAGTACTTC
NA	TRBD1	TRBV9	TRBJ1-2	CASSVAVHNRGLDGYTF	TGTGCCAGTAGCGTAGCGGTTCATAACAGGGGGCTAGACGGCTACACCTTC
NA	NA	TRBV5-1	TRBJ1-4	CASSAPEMNEKLFF	TGCGCCAGCAGCGCGCCCGAGATGAATGAAAAACTGTTTTTT
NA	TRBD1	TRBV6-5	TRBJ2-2	CASRRTGGQTGELFF	TGTGCCAGCAGGCGAACAGGGGGGCAAACCGGGGAGCTGTTTTTT
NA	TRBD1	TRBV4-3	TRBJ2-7	CASSQGQGSYEQYF	TGCGCCAGCAGCCAAGGACAGGGGTCCTACGAGCAGTACTTC
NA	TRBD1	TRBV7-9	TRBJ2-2	CASSLGREGAFVGELFF	TGTGCCAGCAGCTTAGGCCGCGAGGGGGCCTTCGTCGGGGAGCTGTTTTTT
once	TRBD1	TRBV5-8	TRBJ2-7	CASSTRGDRGYEQYF	TGTGCCAGCAGCACCCGTGGGGACAGGGGCTACGAGCAGTACTTC
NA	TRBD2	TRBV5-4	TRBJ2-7	CASSHKRDSAYEQYF	TGTGCCAGCAGCCATAAGCGGGACTCAGCCTACGAGCAGTACTTC
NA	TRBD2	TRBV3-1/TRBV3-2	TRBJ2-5	CASSKAGQETQYF	TGTGCCAGCAGTAAAGCGGGGCAAGAGACCCAGTACTTC
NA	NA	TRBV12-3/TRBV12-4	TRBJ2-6	CASSPSKTNVLTF	TGTGCCAGCAGTCCTAGCAAGACCAACGTCCTGACTTTC
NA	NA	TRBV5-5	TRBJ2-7	CASSLALQILYEQYF	TGTGCCAGCAGCTTGGCCTTACAAATCCTCTACGAGCAGTACTTC
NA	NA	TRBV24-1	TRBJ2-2	CATSDTNTGELFF	TGTGCCACCAGCGACACAAACACCGGGGAGCTGTTTTTT
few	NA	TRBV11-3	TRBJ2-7	CASSSFYEQYF	TGTGCCAGCAGCTCTTTCTACGAGCAGTACTTC
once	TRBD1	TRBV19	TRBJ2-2	CASSPGQGANTGELFF	TGTGCCAGTAGTCCCGGACAGGGGGCGAACACCGGGGAGCTGTTTTTT
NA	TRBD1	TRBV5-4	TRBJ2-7	CASSLDDRATPGQYF	TGTGCCAGCAGCTTGGACGACAGGGCGACTCCTGGGCAGTACTTC
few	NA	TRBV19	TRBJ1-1	CASTLTENTEAFF	TGTGCCAGTACTTTAACAGAGAACACTGAAGCTTTCTTT
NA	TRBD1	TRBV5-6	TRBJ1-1	CASSSVTGIEAFF	TGTGCCAGCAGCTCCGTGACAGGGATTGAAGCTTTCTTT
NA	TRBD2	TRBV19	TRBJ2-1	CASTTTSGGGTYNEQFF	TGTGCCAGTACGACGACTAGCGGGGGGGGTACCTACAATGAGCAGTTCTTC
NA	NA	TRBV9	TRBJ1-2	CASSVGSGNYGYTF	TGTGCCAGCAGCGTAGGGTCGGGAAACTATGGCTACACCTTC
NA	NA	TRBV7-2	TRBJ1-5	CASSGRVSNQPQHF	TGTGCCAGCAGCGGCAGGGTTAGCAATCAGCCCCAGCATTTT
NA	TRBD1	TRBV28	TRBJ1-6	CASSLGTGFNSPLHF	TGTGCCAGCAGTTTAGGGACAGGATTTAATTCACCCCTCCACTTT
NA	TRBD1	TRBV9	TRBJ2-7	CASSRDRGTYEQYF	TGTGCCAGCAGCCGGGACAGGGGAACCTACGAGCAGTACTTC
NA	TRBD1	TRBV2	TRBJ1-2	CASSLRGLDSGYTF	TGTGCCAGCAGTCTGAGGGGGCTGGATTCTGGCTACACCTTC
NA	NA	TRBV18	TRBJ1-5	CASSRDTGSNQPQHF	TGTGCCAGCTCACGGGACACCGGTAGCAATCAGCCCCAGCATTTT
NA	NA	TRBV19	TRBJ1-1	CASSITGGRTEAFF	TGTGCCAGTAGTATAACTGGGGGCCGGACTGAAGCTTTCTTT